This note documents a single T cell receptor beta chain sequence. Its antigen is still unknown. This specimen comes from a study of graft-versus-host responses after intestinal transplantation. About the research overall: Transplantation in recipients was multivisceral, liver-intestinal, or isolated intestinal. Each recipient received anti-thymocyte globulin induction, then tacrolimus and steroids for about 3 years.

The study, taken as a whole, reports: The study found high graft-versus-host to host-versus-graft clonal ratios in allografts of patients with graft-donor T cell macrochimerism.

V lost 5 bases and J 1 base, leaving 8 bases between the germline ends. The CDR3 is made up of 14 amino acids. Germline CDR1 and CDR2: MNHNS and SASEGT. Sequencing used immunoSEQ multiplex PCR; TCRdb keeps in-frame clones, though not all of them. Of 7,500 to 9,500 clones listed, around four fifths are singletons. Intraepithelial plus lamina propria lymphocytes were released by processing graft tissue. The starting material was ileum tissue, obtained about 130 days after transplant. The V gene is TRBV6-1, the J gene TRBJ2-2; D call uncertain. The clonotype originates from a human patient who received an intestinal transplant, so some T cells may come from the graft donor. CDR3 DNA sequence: TGTGCCAGCAGTTTTTTAGGGAACACCGGGGAGCTGTTTTTT. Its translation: CASSFLGNTGELFF.